The 21 T cell receptor beta chains below were found in one sample sequenced in a study of T-cell reconstitution after alpha-beta-depleted transplantation in children. TCRbeta library construction was performed incorporating unique molecular identifiers. Each CDR3 protein gets one entry after TCRdb re-called the PCR reads with MiXCR. Of fewer than 700,000 distinct CDR3 sequences in the sample, 10% to 15% were seen once. The material was PBMCs, mostly from graft donor cells, obtained 360 days after TCRalphabeta/CD19-depleted stem cell transplant. The receptors shown here come from a male patient under 18 who had a stem cell transplant for acute myeloid leukemia, so the T cells may come from the graft donor.

The chain carries TRBV18 and TRBJ2-1; weak D call: TRBD2 (6 bases). Trimming shortened V by 4 bases and J by 0 bases, and 13 bases separated the two germline ends. The CDR3 covers 16 residues. Germline V lookup: CDR1 KGHSH, CDR2 LQKENI. The CDR3 bases are TGTGCCAGCTCACAAGGGACTTCATCCTCCTACAATGAGCAGTTCTTC. It specifies CASSQGTSSSYNEQFF.

This clonotype has just a few counts. The chain employs TRBV5-1 and TRBJ2-7, with TRBD2 identical over 12 bases. Germline V CDR1 and CDR2: SGHRS, YFSETQ. The CDR3 is 15 amino acids. After removal of 4 bases from V and 7 bases from J, the junction contained 9 bases not matched to a gene. The CDR3 sequence: CASSAIGTSGLEQYF. CDR3 in DNA: TGCGCCAGCAGCGCCATCGGGACTAGCGGGCTTGAGCAGTACTTC.

This clonotype appeared many times. The rearrangement uses TRBV18 and TRBJ1-1; no clear D. Germline lookup yields CDR1 KGHSH and CDR2 LQKENI. This CDR3 contains 13 residues. The V end lost 2 bases, the J end lost 0 bases, and 4 bases lay between the germline ends. The CDR3 loop is CASSPELNTEAFF. In nucleotides, the CDR3 is TGTGCCAGCTCACCAGAATTGAACACTGAAGCTTTCTTT.

The CDR3 nucleotides are TGTGCCAGCAGCTTAGGGAGGACTTGGGAGCTTGGTGAGCAGTTCTTC. Encoded protein: CASSLGRTWELGEQFF. The chain is built from TRBV7-9 and TRBJ2-1; a possible D gene is TRBD2 (5 bases). Germline V gene data show CDR1 as SEHNR and CDR2 as FQNEAQ (reference sequence). The V end was cut by 1 base, the J end by 9 bases, with 19 bases between. The CDR3 consists of 16 residues. Complete variable domain (other parts from reference TRBV7-9 and TRBJ2-1): DTGVSQNPRHKITKRGQNVTFRCDPISEHNRLYWYRQTLGQGPEFLTYFQNEAQLEKSRLLSDRFSAERPKGSFSTLEIQRTEQGDSAMYLCASSLGRTWELGEQFFGPGTRLTVL.

This clonotype was counted only a few times. V is TRBV12-3 or TRBV12-4 and J is TRBJ1-2, with TRBD1 as a possible D gene (5 bases). Trimming took 6 bases from V and 5 from J, leaving 13 bases between them. The CDR3 runs 13 residues. The CDR3 loop is CASSWDPRYGYTF. DNA of the CDR3: TGTGCCAGCAGCTGGGACCCCCGGTATGGCTACACCTTC.

In its sample, this clonotype was seen a few times. V gene TRBV19 combines with J gene TRBJ2-3; TRBD2 matches at 11 bases. This CDR3 has 17 residues. The trim removed 3 bases at V and 3 bases at J, leaving 8 bases unmatched. Looked up from germline, CDR1 is LNHDA and CDR2 is SQIVND (reference sequence). CDR3 sequence reads: CASSIESTSGSTDTQYF. The CDR3 region has the DNA TGTGCCAGTAGTATCGAATCAACTAGCGGGAGTACAGATACGCAGTATTTT.

In its sample, this clonotype was seen a few times. J is TRBJ2-1 and V is TRBV7-8; 10 bases line up with TRBD2. The germline V gene has CDR1 SGHVS and CDR2 FQNEAQ. The CDR3 length is 17 residues. Germline trimming cut 1 base from V and 8 bases from J; bases unmatched to any gene: 11. In nucleotides, the CDR3 is TGTGCCAGCAGCTTAGTGGCTAGCGGGAGTGTAGCGTATGAGCAGTTCTTC. It codes for CASSLVASGSVAYEQFF. Full variable domain (rest looked up from reference TRBV7-8 and TRBJ2-1): GAGVSQSPRYKVAKRGQDVALRCDPISGHVSLFWYQQALGQGPEFLTYFQNEAQLDKSGLPSDRFFAERPEGSVSTLKIQRTQQEDSAVYLCASSLVASGSVAYEQFFGPGTRLTVL.

This clonotype was seen a few times. V gene TRBV25-1 combines with J gene TRBJ2-3, with 8 bases lining up with TRBD2. Germline V gene data show CDR1 as MGHDK and CDR2 as SYGVNS. The CDR3 spans 15 residues. V was pared by 3 bases and J by 5 bases, with 7 bases of the junction left unmatched. For the CDR3, the DNA is TGTGCCAGCAGTGAGTCCCAGCGGGAGCAAGATACGCAGTATTTT. Its protein is CASSESQREQDTQYF.

Only a few counts were recorded for this clonotype. The rearrangement joins TRBV5-1 to TRBJ2-2, with 14 bases aligning to TRBD2. CDR1 is SGHRS and CDR2 is YFSETQ in the germline V gene. V dropped 2 bases and J dropped 7; count of bases not matched to a gene: 4. This CDR3 is built from 16 residues. The CDR3: CASSFEGLAGVGELFF. In DNA, the CDR3 is TGCGCCAGCAGCTTCGAGGGACTAGCGGGAGTCGGGGAGCTGTTTTTT.

This sequence joins TRBV29-1 and TRBJ1-1; 7 nucleotides match TRBD1. Germline CDR1 and CDR2: SQVTM and ANQGSEA. The CDR3 runs 12 residues. The trim removed 7 bases at V and 1 base at J, leaving 3 bases unmatched. The CDR3 loop reads CSARTGNTEAFF. CDR3 bases: TGCAGCGCTAGGACAGGGAACACTGAAGCTTTCTTT.

V usage is TRBV7-9 and J usage is TRBJ1-1; D perhaps matches TRBD1 (6 bases). Trimming cost V 3 bases and J 5 bases, with 16 bases left between them. This CDR3 has 15 residues. Germline CDR1 is SEHNR and CDR2 is FQNEAQ (reference sequence). The CDR3 DNA is TGTGCCAGCAGCTTTTTTGGGGGCCTCTTAACTGAAGCTTTCTTT. Translating it yields CASSFFGGLLTEAFF.

This clonotype was counted a few times. The chain uses TRBV12-3 or TRBV12-4 and TRBJ1-5; no firm D call. The CDR3 totals 13 residues. With 2 bases removed from V and 9 bases from J, the gap between germline ends came to 11 bases. CDR3 sequence (DNA): TGTGCCAGCAGTTTACTAAGCCCAGGGCCCCAGCATTTT. Translated: CASSLLSPGPQHF.

The V and J genes are TRBV25-1 and TRBJ2-1; 10 nucleotides align to TRBD2. Germline V gene sequence: CDR1 MGHDK, CDR2 SYGVNS. This CDR3 region has 16 residues. The J segment lost 10 bases and the V segment lost 5 bases, leaving 14 bases of the junction unmatched. The CDR3 DNA is TGTGCCAGCAGTCCCGGGCTTAGCGGGAGGAAGGACGAGCAGTTCTTC. This codes for CASSPGLSGRKDEQFF.

V and J are TRBV20-1 and TRBJ1-4; 7 nucleotides align to TRBD1. The CDR3 consists of 17 residues. V lost 3 bases and J lost 6; bases outside the gene matches: 16. In germline, CDR1 is DFQATT, CDR2 SNEGSKA (reference sequence). CDR3 bases: TGCAGTGCTAGGGCGCCTGAGGGGGCAGGGACCGATGAAAAACTGTTTTTT. Its protein is CSARAPEGAGTDEKLFF.

This clonotype turned up a few times. The chain joins TRBV28 to TRBJ2-5; tentatively, D is TRBD1 (6 bases). CDR1 is MDHEN, CDR2 SYDVKM, per germline. V lost 3 bases and J 5 bases, leaving 10 bases between the germline ends. The CDR3 covers 13 residues. CDR3 loop: CASSFTGTETQYF. Here the CDR3 DNA reads TGTGCCAGCAGTTTTACAGGGACCGAGACCCAGTACTTC.

CDR3 sequence (DNA): TGCAGTGCTAATCCAGGGAGCAACTCTGGAAACACCATATATTTT. Its translation: CSANPGSNSGNTIYF. The chain joins TRBV20-1 to TRBJ1-3, with a possible D match to TRBD1 (5 bases). Germline CDR1 and CDR2: DFQATT and SNEGSKA (reference sequence). This CDR3 contains 15 residues. The V gene lost 4 bases and the J gene lost 0 bases, with 13 bases spanning the gap.

This clonotype was detected ten times or more. V usage is TRBV29-1 and J usage is TRBJ2-6, with no clear D. Trimming removed 3 bases from V and 1 base from J, with 7 bases in between. The CDR3 is 14 residues long. Germline V lookup: CDR1 SQVTM, CDR2 ANQGSEA. CDR3: CSVEVTSGANVLTF. CDR3 nucleotide sequence: TGCAGCGTTGAGGTGACATCTGGGGCCAACGTCCTGACTTTC.

This clonotype has only a few counts. V and J are TRBV20-1 and TRBJ2-1; D remains unclear. Trimming removed 8 bases from V and 5 bases from J, with 16 bases in between. CDR1 and CDR2 (germline): DFQATT, SNEGSKA (reference sequence). The CDR3 length is 13 residues. The CDR3 DNA sequence: TGCAGTTCTTCTCCGGACGGAGACAATGAGCAGTTCTTC. It is translated as CSSSPDGDNEQFF.

The sample holds a few counts of this clonotype. V and J are TRBV30 and TRBJ2-2, with no clear D. This CDR3 is built from 14 residues. V was shortened by 3 bases and J by 4 bases, with 12 bases between the two germline ends. Germline-derived CDR1 and CDR2 are GTSNPN and SVGIG (reference sequence). The CDR3 loop reads CAWRMASSTGELFF. Written as DNA, the CDR3 is TGTGCCTGGAGGATGGCCAGTAGCACCGGGGAGCTGTTTTTT.

This clonotype was observed at least ten times. The chain joins TRBV12-3 or TRBV12-4 to TRBJ2-1; D unclear. The CDR3 has 13 amino acids. V dropped 8 bases and J dropped 4 bases, with 12 bases sitting between them. CDR3 sequence reads: CASGTSFYNEQFF. The CDR3 nucleotides read TGTGCCAGCGGTACTTCCTTTTACAATGAGCAGTTCTTC.

The rearrangement uses TRBV29-1 and TRBJ2-3; D not certain. CDR1 SQVTM and CDR2 ANQGSEA come from the germline V gene. The CDR3 sequence is 11 residues long. Trimming shortened V by 6 bases and J by 5 bases, and 9 bases separated the two germline ends. The CDR3 DNA reads as TGCAGCGTGACGTTTATAGATACGCAGTATTTT. Its translation: CSVTFIDTQYF.